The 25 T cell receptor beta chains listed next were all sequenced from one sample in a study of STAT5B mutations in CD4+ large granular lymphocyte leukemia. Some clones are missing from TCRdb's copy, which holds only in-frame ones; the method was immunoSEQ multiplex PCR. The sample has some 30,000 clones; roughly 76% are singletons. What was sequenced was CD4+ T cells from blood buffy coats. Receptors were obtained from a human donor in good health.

The CDR3 nucleotides read TGCGCCAGCAGCTGGGGACAGGGGGCGAAGGGCACCGGGGAGCTGTTTTTT. It specifies CASSWGQGAKGTGELFF. The chain combines TRBV5-1 with TRBJ2-2; 12 nucleotides line up with TRBD1. The CDR3 runs to 17 residues. Trimming cost V 3 bases and J 4 bases; bases outside gene matches: 7. Germline assignment: CDR1 SGHRS and CDR2 YFSETQ.

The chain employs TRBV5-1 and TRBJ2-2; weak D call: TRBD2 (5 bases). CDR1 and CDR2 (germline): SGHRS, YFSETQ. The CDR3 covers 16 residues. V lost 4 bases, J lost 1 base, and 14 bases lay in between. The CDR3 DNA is TGCGCCAGCAGCGCTCCAGCGGACCTGAACACCGGGGAGCTGTTTTTT. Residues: CASSAPADLNTGELFF.

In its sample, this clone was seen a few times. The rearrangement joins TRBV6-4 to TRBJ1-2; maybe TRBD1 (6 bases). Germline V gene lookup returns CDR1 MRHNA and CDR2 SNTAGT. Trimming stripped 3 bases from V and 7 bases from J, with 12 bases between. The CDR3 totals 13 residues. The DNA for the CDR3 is TGTGCCAGCAGTGAGACACCGACAGGTGGCTACACCTTC. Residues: CASSETPTGGYTF.

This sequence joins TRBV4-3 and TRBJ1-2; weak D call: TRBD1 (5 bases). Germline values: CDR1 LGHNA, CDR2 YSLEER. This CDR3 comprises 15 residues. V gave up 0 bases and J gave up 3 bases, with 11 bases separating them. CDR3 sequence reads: CASSQETDPYYGYTF. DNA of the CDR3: TGCGCCAGCAGCCAAGAGACAGACCCCTACTATGGCTACACCTTC.

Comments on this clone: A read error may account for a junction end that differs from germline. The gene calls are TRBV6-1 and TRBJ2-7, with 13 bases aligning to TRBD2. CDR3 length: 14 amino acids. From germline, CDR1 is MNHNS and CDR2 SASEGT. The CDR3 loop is CATLRTSGSYKQYF. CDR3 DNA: TGTGCCACCCTAAGGACTAGCGGGAGCTACAAGCAGTACTTC.

The CDR3 nucleotides read TGCAGCGTCGAGGGGGGGGGACTAGCGGGAACAGATACGCAGTATTTT. Protein: CSVEGGGLAGTDTQYF. The chain links TRBV29-1 to TRBJ2-3; TRBD2 agrees at 13 bases. This CDR3 region has 16 residues. The V gene end was trimmed by 6 bases and the J gene end by 3 bases; junction bases not matched to a gene: 9. CDR1 SQVTM and CDR2 ANQGSEA come from the germline V gene.

CDR3 amino acids: CASGGDDYYEQYF. The CDR3 coding sequence is TGTGCCTCCGGGGGGGACGACTACTACGAGCAGTACTTC. V gene TRBV21-1 combines with J gene TRBJ2-7; the table's D gene call, TRBD2, was not cross checked with the DNA. TRBV21-1 is labeled a pseudogene. The CDR3 runs 13 residues.

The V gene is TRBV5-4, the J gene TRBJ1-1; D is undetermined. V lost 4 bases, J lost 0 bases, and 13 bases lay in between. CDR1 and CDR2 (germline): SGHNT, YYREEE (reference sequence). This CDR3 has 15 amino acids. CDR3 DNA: TGTGCCAGCAGCCGACATGGGAATATGAACACTGAAGCTTTCTTT. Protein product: CASSRHGNMNTEAFF.

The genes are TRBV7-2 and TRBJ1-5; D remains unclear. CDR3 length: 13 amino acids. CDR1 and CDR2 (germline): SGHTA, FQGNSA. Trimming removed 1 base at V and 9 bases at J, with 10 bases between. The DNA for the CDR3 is TGTGCCAGCAGCTTAGACGGGGATCGGCCCCAGCATTTT. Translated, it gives CASSLDGDRPQHF.

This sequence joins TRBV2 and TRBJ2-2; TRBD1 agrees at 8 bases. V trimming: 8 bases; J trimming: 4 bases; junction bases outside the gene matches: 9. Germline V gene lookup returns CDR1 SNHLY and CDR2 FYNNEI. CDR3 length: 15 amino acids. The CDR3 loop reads CASEARGPTTGELFF. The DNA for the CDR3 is TGTGCCAGCGAGGCCAGGGGGCCGACCACCGGGGAGCTGTTTTTT.

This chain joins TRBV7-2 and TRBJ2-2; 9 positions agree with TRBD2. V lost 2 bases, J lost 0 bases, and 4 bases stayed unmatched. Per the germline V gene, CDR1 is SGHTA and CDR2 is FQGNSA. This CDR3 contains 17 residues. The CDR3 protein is CASSLQLAGANTGELFF. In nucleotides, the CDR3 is TGTGCCAGCAGCTTACAACTAGCGGGCGCGAACACCGGGGAGCTGTTTTTT.

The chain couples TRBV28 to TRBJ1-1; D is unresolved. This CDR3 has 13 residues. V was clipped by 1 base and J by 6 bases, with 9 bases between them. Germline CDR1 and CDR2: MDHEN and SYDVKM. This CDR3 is CASSLYSPPEAFF. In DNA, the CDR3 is TGTGCCAGCAGTTTATATAGTCCGCCTGAAGCTTTCTTT.

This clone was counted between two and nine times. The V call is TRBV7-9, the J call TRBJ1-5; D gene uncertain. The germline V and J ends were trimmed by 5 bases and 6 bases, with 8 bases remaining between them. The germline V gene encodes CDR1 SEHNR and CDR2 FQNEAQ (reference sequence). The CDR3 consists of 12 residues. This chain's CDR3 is CASSLIGQPQHF. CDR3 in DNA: TGTGCCAGCAGCCTTATCGGTCAGCCCCAGCATTTT.

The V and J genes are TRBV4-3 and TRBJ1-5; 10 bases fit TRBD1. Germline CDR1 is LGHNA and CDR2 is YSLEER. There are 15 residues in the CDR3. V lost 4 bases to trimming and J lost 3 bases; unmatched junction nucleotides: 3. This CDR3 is CASSLDRGHNQPQHF. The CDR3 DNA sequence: TGCGCCAGCAGCCTAGACAGGGGGCACAATCAGCCCCAGCATTTT.

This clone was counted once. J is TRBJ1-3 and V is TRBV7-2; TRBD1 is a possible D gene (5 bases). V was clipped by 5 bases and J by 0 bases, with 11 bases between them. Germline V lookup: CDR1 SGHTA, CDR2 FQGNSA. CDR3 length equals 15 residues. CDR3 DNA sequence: TGTGCCAGCAGCGAGCAGGGATTCTCTGGAAACACCATATATTTT. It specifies CASSEQGFSGNTIYF.

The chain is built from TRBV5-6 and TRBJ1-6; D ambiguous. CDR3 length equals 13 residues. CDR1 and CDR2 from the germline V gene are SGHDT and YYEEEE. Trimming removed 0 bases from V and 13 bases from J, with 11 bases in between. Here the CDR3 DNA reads TGTGCCAGCAGCTTGGACAGAGGCGTCCCCCTCCACTTT. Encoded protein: CASSLDRGVPLHF.

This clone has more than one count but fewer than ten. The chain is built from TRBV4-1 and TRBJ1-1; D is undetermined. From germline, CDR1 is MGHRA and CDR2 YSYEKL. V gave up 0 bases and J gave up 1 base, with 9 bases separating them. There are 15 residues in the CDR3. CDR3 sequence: CASSQDRVRNTEAFF. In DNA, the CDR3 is TGCGCCAGCAGCCAAGATCGTGTCCGGAACACTGAAGCTTTCTTT.

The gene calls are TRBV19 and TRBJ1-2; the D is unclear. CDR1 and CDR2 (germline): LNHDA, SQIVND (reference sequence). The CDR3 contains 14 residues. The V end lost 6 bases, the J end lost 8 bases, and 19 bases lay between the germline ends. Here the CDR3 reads CASSRRGFEEGYTF. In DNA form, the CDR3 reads TGTGCCAGTAGCCGCCGGGGATTCGAGGAAGGCTACACCTTC.

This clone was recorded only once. The CDR3 here is CASSLGGLLSYNEQFF. The CDR3 bases are TGTGCCAGCAGCTTAGGCGGGTTACTCTCCTACAATGAGCAGTTCTTC. The chain links TRBV7-2 to TRBJ2-1; possible D gene TRBD2, 5 bases. Trimming pared 1 base from V and 0 bases from J, leaving 10 bases between. CDR1 is SGHTA and CDR2 is FQGNSA in the germline V gene. The CDR3 loop spans 16 amino acids.

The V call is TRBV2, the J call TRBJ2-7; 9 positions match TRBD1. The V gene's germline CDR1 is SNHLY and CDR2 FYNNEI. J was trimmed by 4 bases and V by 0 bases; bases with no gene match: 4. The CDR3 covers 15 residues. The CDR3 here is CASSEARGQGYEQYF. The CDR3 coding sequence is TGTGCCAGCAGTGAAGCGAGGGGACAGGGATACGAGCAGTACTTC.

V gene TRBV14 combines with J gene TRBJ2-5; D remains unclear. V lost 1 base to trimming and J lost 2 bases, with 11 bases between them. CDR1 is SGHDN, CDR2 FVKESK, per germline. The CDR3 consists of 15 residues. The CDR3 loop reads CASSQGWNSQETQYF. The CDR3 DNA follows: TGTGCCAGCAGCCAAGGATGGAACAGTCAAGAGACCCAGTACTTC.

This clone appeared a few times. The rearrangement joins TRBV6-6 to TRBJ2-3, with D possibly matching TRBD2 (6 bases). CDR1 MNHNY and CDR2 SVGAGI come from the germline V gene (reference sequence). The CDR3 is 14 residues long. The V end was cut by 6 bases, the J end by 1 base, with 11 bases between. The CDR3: CASRWGERTDTQYF. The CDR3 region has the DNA TGTGCCAGCAGGTGGGGGGAGCGCACAGATACGCAGTATTTT.

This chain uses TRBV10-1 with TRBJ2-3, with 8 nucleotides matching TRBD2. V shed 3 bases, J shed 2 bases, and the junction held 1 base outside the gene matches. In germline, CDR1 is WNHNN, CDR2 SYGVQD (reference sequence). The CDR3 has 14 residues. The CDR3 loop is CASSDGRATDTQYF. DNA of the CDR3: TGCGCCAGCAGTGACGGGAGGGCCACAGATACGCAGTATTTT.

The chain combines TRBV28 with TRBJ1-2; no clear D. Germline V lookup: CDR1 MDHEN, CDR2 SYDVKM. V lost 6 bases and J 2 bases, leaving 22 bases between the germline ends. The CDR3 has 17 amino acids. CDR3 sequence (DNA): TGTGCCAGCAGCGGCCCGTGGGAGGGCAAGAGAAACTATGGCTACACCTTC. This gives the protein CASSGPWEGKRNYGYTF.

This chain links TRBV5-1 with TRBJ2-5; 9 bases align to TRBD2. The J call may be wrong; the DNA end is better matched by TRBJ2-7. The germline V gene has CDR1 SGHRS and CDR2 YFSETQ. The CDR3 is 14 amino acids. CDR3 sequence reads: CASRLREGLYEQYF. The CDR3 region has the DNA TGCGCCAGCAGACTGCGGGAGGGGCTCTACGAGCAGTACTTC.